The 7 T cell receptor beta chains below come from one sample, sequenced in a study of T cell responses to AZD1222 COVID-19 vaccine. Method: immunoSEQ multiplex PCR; TCRdb's copy keeps in-frame clones and lacks some. Of approximately 100,000 clones listed, about nine tenths are singletons. Material: peripheral blood, obtained on day 0 of AZD1222 vaccination. These receptors came from an adult in good health.

V usage is TRBV12-3 or TRBV12-4 and J usage is TRBJ2-5; possibly TRBD1 or TRBD2 for D (5 bases each). CDR3 length: 13 residues. Trimming removed 4 bases at V and 5 bases at J, with 11 bases between. The CDR3: CASSSPWGETQYF. For the CDR3, the DNA is TGTGCCAGCAGTTCCCCTTGGGGGGAGACCCAGTACTTC.

About this clone itself: At one end, the junction sequence differs from germline, possibly due to a read error. This chain joins TRBV6-5 and TRBJ2-1; 7 bases align to TRBD1. Per germline, CDR1 MNHEY and CDR2 SVGAGI. This CDR3 has 13 residues. The DNA of the CDR3 is TGTGCCAGCAGCAAGTCCCGACAGGGTAATTGGCTCTTC. Its translation: CASSKSRQGNWLF.

J is TRBJ1-2 and V is TRBV30; no firm D call. Germline values: CDR1 GTSNPN, CDR2 SVGIG (reference sequence). The V and J ends lost 4 bases and 4 bases respectively, with 16 bases between them. The CDR3 runs to 14 residues. CDR3 protein: CAWTPLTGIYGYTF. CDR3 DNA: TGTGCCTGGACCCCCTTGACGGGAATCTATGGCTACACCTTC.

The chain combines TRBV18 with TRBJ1-1; D unclear. The CDR3 extends over 16 amino acids. Trimming took off 1 base at V and 0 bases at J, with 12 bases between the two ends. Germline values: CDR1 KGHSH, CDR2 LQKENI. The CDR3 DNA sequence: TGTGCCAGCTCACCACGCCTCGGCACCGTGAACACTGAAGCTTTCTTT. Translating gives CASSPRLGTVNTEAFF.

V and J are TRBV2 and TRBJ2-4, with 12 bases matching TRBD2. The CDR3 runs 15 residues. J lost 7 bases, V lost 7 bases, and 8 bases had no gene match. Germline V gene lookup returns CDR1 SNHLY and CDR2 FYNNEI. This CDR3 reads CASNLLAGGGNIQYF. The CDR3 nucleotides are TGTGCCAGCAACCTACTAGCGGGGGGCGGGAACATTCAGTACTTC.

The chain uses TRBV5-1 and TRBJ2-7; TRBD1 agrees at 9 bases. This CDR3 spans 14 amino acids. Trimming took 4 bases from V and 3 from J; bases not matched to a gene: 5. Germline lookup yields CDR1 SGHRS and CDR2 YFSETQ. The CDR3, as DNA: TGCGCCAGCAGCCCCCGGGACAGGGACTACGAGCAGTACTTC. Translating it yields CASSPRDRDYEQYF.

The rearrangement joins TRBV7-6 to TRBJ1-2, with TRBD1 matching 9 bases. Germline trimming cut 6 bases from V and 2 bases from J; bases unmatched to any gene: 7. The CDR3 contains 15 residues. The germline V gene encodes CDR1 SGHVS and CDR2 FNYEAQ. CDR3 sequence: CASSPMTGGNYGYTF. In nucleotides, the CDR3 is TGTGCCAGCAGTCCAATGACAGGGGGGAACTATGGCTACACCTTC.